This T cell receptor beta chain is drawn from a study of cytomegalovirus exposure and HLA in healthy donors. Across the whole study: Roughly 89 million unique TCR sequences came from HLA-typed donors in an early release. Study outcomes and limitations: Per a prior analysis, the majority of TCR beta V segments were productive roughly 87% or roughly 30% of the time. Altogether, some 170 TCR beta chains were recorded as cytomegalovirus-associated. It was confirmed in vitro that three of the CMV-associated chains were specific for CMV antigens.

CDR3 length: 14 amino acids. The germline gives CDR1 MNHEY, CDR2 SVGAGI. The germline V and J ends were trimmed by 6 bases and 2 bases, with 14 bases remaining between them. Remarks on this clone: Its specificity is unknown.

The PCR made use of 60 Vbeta and 13 Jbeta primers. Assay: immunoSEQ multiplex PCR; the TCRdb copy retains only in-frame clones and omits some. The sample consists of about 130,000 clones, approximately 78% of them appearing once. The source is a female donor in good health and CMV-seronegative. Source material: PBMCs. This chain uses TRBV6-5 with TRBJ2-7; perhaps TRBD1 as D (6 bases). The CDR3 coding sequence is TGTGCCAGCAGAGGGGACACGGATGCCTACGAGCAGTACTTC. This sequence encodes CASRGDTDAYEQYF.